The sequence of this T cell receptor (beta chain) was determined in a study of blood T cells in healthy people across ages. The CDR3 runs to 17 residues. Germline V gene lookup returns CDR1 MNHNY and CDR2 SVGAGI (reference sequence). V trimming: 0 bases; J trimming: 3 bases; junction bases outside the gene matches: 7. Through a sample-barcoded 5' primer and a J-beta primer mix, a second PCR was run for roughly 6 to 11 cycles. TCRdb reprocessed the 5' RACE reads via MiXCR and lists one record per CDR3 protein. This table has under 850,000 distinct CDR3 sequences, around 36% appearing once. The TCR was taken from a man in his late teens or twenties in good health. The V and J genes are TRBV6-6 and TRBJ2-3; the match to TRBD2 covers 9 bases. The sample consisted of blood. Written as DNA, the CDR3 is TGTGCCAGCAGTTACTCGGCTAGCGGGGTTTCTACAGATACGCAGTATTTT. Translating gives CASSYSASGVSTDTQYF.